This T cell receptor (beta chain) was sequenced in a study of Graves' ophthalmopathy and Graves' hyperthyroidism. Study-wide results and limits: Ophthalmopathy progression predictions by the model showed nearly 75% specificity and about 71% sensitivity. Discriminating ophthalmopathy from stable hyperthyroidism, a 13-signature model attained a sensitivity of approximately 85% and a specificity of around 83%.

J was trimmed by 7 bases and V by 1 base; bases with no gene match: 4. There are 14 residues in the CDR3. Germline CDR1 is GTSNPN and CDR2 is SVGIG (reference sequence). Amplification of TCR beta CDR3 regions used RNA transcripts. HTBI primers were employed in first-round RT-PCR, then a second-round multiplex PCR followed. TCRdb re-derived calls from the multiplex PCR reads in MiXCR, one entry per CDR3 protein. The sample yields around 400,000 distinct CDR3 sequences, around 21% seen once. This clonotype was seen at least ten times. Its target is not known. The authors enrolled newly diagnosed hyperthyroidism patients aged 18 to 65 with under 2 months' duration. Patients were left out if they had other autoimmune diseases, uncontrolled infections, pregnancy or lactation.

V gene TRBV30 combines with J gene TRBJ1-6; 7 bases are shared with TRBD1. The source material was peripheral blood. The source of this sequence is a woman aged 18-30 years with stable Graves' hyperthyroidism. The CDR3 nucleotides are TGTGCCTGGAGTGAAGGACAGGTGAATTCACCCCTCCACTTT. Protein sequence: CAWSEGQVNSPLHF. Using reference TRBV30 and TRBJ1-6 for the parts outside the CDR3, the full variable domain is SQTIHQWPATLVQPVGSPLSLECTVEGTSNPNLYWYRQAAGRGLQLLFYSVGIGQISSEVPQNLSASRPQDRQFILSSKKLLLSDSGFYLCAWSEGQVNSPLHFGNGTRLTVT.